The present entry profiles one T cell receptor (beta chain) with its context. Its antigen is not known. Sample donors were healthy Caucasian individuals that came from Russia, aged roughly 6 to 100. The germline V gene encodes CDR1 SEHNR and CDR2 FQNEAQ (reference sequence). The CDR3 consists of 13 residues. V lost 1 base and J lost 5, with 8 bases in between. These data are taken from a study of blood T cells in healthy people across ages. Study-level results: More naive CD4+ cells and higher diversity were found in long-lived than in aged donors.

With a J-beta primer mix and a sample-barcoded 5' primer, a second PCR ran about 7 to 12 cycles. Carrying 12 random nucleotides, a template-switch adaptor labeled each individual cDNA molecule. TCRdb re-analysed the 5' RACE reads in MiXCR, keeping a single row per CDR3 protein. The top ten hold less than 2.5% of the sample, which has over 1,500,000 distinct CDR3 sequences, around 50% seen once. The sequencing input was blood. This chain uses TRBV7-9 with TRBJ1-2, with D uncertain. The sequence came from a woman aged 40 to 49 in good health. The CDR3 DNA reads TGTGCCAGCAGCTTAGACAAGGCGTATGGCTACACCTTC. It encodes CASSLDKAYGYTF.